This T cell receptor (beta chain) stems from a study of T cells in Graves' hyperthyroidism and ophthalmopathy. Broader study findings: The blood repertoire included most of the expanded thyroid clonotypes above 0.001. Ophthalmopathy cases were set apart from stable hyperthyroidism by a 13 V-J model.

The V end was cut by 7 bases, the J end by 4 bases, with 13 bases between. The CDR3 is 13 amino acids. CDR1 is SGHTA, CDR2 FQGTGA, per germline. A few counts support this clonotype. Its specificity is unknown. Uncontrolled infection, other autoimmune disease, pregnancy or lactation barred patients from enrollment. Diagnoses used clinical symptoms, serum thyroxine and TRAb, thyroid ultrasound and orbital computed tomography. Amplification of TCR beta CDR3 regions used RNA as the template. HTBI primers were used for first-round RT-PCR of the TCR CDR3. TCRdb fed the multiplex PCR reads into MiXCR, producing one record per CDR3 protein. The sample has 600,000 to 700,000 distinct CDR3 sequences, roughly 45% seen once.

The sample was peripheral blood or thyroid tissue (not recorded which). The chain uses TRBV7-3 and TRBJ1-2, with D perhaps TRBD1 (6 bases). This receptor was identified in an adult man with Graves' disease, either hyperthyroidism or ophthalmopathy (not recorded which). The CDR3 nucleotides are TGTGCCAGCACTCCGACAGGATTCTATGGCTACACCTTC. Its translation: CASTPTGFYGYTF.